Shown below are 6 T cell receptor beta chains from a single sample sequenced in a study of T cells in tuberculosis. Some clones are missing from TCRdb's copy, which holds only in-frame ones; the method was immunoSEQ multiplex PCR. The sample has some 25,000 clones; around 95% are singletons. Sequencing used PBMCs. The receptors stem from a donor under 30 with latent tuberculosis or without tuberculosis infection.

The chain carries TRBV9 and TRBJ1-2; no definite D call. Trimming removed 2 bases at V and 8 bases at J, with 19 bases between. Germline values: CDR1 SGDLS, CDR2 YYNGEE. This CDR3 comprises 15 residues. Here the CDR3 reads CASSVNMHHDGGYTF. Written as DNA, the CDR3 is TGTGCCAGCAGCGTTAATATGCATCACGACGGGGGCTACACCTTC.

In DNA form, the CDR3 reads TGCGCCAGCAGCCTGGATACCTCGGGTCAACAGACCCAGTACTTC. Translating gives CASSLDTSGQQTQYF. The chain carries TRBV5-1 and TRBJ2-5; D ambiguous. V was clipped by 4 bases and J by 6 bases, with 19 bases between them. This CDR3 contains 15 residues. Germline V CDR1 and CDR2: SGHRS, YFSETQ.

This chain uses TRBV7-3 with TRBJ2-1, with no clear D. The CDR3 length is 14 residues. V lost 5 bases and J 1 base, leaving 9 bases between the germline ends. Germline V CDR1 and CDR2: SGHTA, FQGTGA. The chain's CDR3 is CASSPGDSYNEQFF. In DNA, the CDR3 is TGTGCCAGCAGCCCTGGAGATTCCTACAATGAGCAGTTCTTC.

The chain carries TRBV6-5 and TRBJ2-3; TRBD1 is a possible D gene (6 bases). Germline assignment: CDR1 MNHEY and CDR2 SVGAGI. The CDR3 is made up of 16 amino acids. The germline V and J ends were trimmed by 2 bases and 0 bases, with 12 bases remaining between them. The CDR3 sequence: CASSYTQGTSTDTQYF. DNA of the CDR3: TGTGCCAGCAGTTACACCCAGGGGACCAGCACAGATACGCAGTATTTT.

The rearrangement joins TRBV2 to TRBJ1-5, with 9 bases that match TRBD1. CDR1 SNHLY and CDR2 FYNNEI come from the germline V gene. Trimming removed 4 bases from V and 1 base from J; junction bases left unmatched: 5. This CDR3 comprises 16 residues. DNA of the CDR3: TGTGCCAGCAGTGGGGACAGGGAGAGGAGCAATCAGCCCCAGCATTTT. Amino acids: CASSGDRERSNQPQHF.

The V gene is TRBV10-3, the J gene TRBJ2-3, with 7 bases identical to TRBD2. CDR1 is ENHRY, CDR2 SYGVKD, per germline. The CDR3 sequence is 12 residues long. Trimming took 5 bases from V and 6 from J; bases not matched to a gene: 2. CDR3: CAISLGGDTQYF. The CDR3 coding sequence is TGTGCCATCAGTTTGGGGGGGGATACGCAGTATTTT.